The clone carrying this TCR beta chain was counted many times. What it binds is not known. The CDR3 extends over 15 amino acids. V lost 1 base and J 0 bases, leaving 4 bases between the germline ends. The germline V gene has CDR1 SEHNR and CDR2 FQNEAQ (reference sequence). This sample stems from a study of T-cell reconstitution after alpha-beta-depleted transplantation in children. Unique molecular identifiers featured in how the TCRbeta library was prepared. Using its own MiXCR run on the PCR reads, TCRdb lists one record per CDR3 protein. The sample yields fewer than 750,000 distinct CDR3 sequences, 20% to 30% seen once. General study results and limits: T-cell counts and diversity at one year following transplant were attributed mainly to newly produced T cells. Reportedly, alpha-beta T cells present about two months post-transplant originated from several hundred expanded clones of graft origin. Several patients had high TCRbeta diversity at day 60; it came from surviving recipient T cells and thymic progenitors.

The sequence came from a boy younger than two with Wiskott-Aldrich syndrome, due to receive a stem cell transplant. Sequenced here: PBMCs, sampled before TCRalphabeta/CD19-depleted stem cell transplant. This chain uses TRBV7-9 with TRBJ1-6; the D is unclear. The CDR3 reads CASSLDSSYNSPLHF. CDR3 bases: TGTGCCAGCAGCTTAGACAGCTCCTATAATTCACCCCTCCACTTT.